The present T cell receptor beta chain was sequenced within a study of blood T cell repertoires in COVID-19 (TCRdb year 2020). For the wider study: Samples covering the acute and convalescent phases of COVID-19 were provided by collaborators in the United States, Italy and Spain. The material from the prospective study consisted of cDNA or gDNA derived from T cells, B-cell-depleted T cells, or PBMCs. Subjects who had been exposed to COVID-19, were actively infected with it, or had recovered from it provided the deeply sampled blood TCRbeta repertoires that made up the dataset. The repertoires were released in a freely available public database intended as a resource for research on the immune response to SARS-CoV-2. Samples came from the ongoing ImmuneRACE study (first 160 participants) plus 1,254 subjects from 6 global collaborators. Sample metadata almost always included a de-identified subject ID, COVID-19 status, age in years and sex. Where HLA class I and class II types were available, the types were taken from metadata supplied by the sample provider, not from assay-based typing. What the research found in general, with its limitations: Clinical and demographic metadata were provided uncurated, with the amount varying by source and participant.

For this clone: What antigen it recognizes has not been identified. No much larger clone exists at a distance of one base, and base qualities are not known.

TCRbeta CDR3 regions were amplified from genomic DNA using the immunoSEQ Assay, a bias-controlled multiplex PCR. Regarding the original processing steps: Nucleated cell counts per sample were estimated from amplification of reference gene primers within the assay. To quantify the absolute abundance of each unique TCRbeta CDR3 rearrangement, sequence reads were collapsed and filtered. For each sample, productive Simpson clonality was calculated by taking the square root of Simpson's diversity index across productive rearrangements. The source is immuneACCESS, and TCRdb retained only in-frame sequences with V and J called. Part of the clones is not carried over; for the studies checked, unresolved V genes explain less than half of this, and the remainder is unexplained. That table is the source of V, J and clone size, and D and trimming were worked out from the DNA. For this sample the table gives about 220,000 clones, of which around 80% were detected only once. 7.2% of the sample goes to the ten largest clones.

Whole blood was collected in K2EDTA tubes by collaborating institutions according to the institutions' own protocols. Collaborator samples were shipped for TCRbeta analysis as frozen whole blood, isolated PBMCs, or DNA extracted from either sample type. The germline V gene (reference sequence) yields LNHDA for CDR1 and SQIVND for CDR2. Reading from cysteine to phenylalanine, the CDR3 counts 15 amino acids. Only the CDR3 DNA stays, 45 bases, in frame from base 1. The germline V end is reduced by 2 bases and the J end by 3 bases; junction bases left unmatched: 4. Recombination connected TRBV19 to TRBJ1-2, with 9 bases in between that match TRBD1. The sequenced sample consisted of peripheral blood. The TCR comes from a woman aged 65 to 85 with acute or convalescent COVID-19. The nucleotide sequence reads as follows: TGTGCCAGTAGTATATCCGACAGGGGGGACTATGGCTACACCTTC. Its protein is CASSISDRGDYGYTF. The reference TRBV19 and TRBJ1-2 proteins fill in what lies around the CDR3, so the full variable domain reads DGGITQSPKYLFRKEGQNVTLSCEQNLNHDAMYWYRQDPGQGLRLIYYSQIVNDFQKGDIAEGYSVSREKKESFPLTVTSAQKNPTAFYLCASSISDRGDYGYTFGSGTRLTVV.